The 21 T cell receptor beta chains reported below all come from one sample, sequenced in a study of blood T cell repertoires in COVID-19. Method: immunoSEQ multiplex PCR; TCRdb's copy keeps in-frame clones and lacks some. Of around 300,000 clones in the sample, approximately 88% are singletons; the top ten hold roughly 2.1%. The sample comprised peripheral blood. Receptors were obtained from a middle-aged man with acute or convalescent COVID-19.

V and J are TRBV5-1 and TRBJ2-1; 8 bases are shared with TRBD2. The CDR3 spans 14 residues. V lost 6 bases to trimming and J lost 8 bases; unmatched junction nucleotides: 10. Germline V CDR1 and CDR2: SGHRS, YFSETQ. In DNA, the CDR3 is TGCGCCAGCACTGACCGGGGGGGCACGCATGAGCAGTTCTTC. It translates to CASTDRGGTHEQFF.

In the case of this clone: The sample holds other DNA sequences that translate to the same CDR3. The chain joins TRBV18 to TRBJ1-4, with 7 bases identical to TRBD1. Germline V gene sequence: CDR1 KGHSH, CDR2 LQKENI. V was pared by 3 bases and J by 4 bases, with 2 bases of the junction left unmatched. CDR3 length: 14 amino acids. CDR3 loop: CASSPDRSNEKLFF. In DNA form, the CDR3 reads TGTGCCAGCTCACCGGACAGGAGTAATGAAAAACTGTTTTTT. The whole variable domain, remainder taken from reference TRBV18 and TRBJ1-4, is NAGVMQNPRHLVRRRGQEARLRCSPMKGHSHVYWYRQLPEEGLKFMVYLQKENIIDESGMPKERFSAEFPKEGPSILRIQQVVRGDSAAYFCASSPDRSNEKLFFGSGTQLSVL.

The CDR3 region has the DNA TGTGCCAGCAGTTCACGACAGGGCCATTCCATTAACTATGGCTACACCTTC. Residues: CASSSRQGHSINYGYTF. This chain links TRBV27 with TRBJ1-2, with 7 bases fitting TRBD1. This CDR3 is 17 amino acids long. J was trimmed by 1 base and V by 4 bases; bases with no gene match: 12. CDR1 MNHEY and CDR2 SMNVEV come from the germline V gene (reference sequence).

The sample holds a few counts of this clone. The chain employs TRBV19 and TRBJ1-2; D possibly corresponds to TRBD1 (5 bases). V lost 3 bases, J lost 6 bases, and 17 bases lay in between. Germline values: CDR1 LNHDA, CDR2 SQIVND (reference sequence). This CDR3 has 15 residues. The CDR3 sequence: CASSMPGTRIDGYTF. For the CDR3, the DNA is TGTGCCAGTAGTATGCCCGGGACTCGTATCGATGGCTACACCTTC.

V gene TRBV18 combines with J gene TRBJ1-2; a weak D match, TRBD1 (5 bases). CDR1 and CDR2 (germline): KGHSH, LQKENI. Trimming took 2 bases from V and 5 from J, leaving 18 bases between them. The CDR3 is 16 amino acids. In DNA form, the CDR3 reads TGTGCCAGCTCACCAGTCAGACAGCCTGTTACGTATGGCTACACCTTC. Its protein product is CASSPVRQPVTYGYTF.

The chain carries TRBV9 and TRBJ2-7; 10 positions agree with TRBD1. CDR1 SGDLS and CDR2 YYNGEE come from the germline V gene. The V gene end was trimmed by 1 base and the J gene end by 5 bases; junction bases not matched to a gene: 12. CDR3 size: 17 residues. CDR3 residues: CASSVSTPTGGFNEQYF. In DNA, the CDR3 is TGTGCCAGCAGCGTATCGACCCCGACAGGGGGCTTCAACGAGCAGTACTTC.

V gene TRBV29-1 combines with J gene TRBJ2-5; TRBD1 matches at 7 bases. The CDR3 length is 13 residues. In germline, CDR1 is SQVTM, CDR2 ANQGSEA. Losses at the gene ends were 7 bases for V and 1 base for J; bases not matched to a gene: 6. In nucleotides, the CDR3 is TGCAGCGCATTACAGGGGTCCCAAGAGACCCAGTACTTC. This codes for CSALQGSQETQYF.

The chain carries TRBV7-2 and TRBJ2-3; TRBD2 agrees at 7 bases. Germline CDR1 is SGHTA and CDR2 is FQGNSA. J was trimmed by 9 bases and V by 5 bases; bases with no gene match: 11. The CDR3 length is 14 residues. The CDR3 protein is CASSPASGSGTQYF. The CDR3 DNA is TGTGCCAGCAGCCCAGCTAGCGGATCAGGAACGCAGTATTTT.

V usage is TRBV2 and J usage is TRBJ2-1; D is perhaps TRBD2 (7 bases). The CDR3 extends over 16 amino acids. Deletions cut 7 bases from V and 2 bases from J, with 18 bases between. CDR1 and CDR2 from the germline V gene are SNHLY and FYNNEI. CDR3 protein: CASTPNAGAAYNEQFF. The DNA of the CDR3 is TGTGCCAGCACCCCGAACGCGGGGGCGGCCTACAATGAGCAGTTCTTC.

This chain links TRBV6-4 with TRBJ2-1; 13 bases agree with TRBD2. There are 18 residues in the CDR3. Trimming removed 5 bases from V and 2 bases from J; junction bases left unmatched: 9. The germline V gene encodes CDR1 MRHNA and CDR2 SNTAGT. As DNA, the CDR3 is TGTGCCAGCAGTCCAACTAGCGGGGGGGCCGGGGCCTACAATGAGCAGTTCTTC. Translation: CASSPTSGGAGAYNEQFF.

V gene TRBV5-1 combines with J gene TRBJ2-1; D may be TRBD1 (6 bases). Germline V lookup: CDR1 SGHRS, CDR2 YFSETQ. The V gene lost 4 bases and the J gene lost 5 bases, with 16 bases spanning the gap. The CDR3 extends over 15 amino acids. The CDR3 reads CASSVQGRSDNEQFF. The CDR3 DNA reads TGCGCCAGCAGCGTACAGGGAAGGTCGGACAATGAGCAGTTCTTC.

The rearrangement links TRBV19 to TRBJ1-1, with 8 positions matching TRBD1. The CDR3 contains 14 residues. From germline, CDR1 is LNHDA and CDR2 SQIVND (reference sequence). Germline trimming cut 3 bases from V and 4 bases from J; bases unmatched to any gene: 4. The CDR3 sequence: CASSIFDRGTEAFF. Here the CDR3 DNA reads TGTGCCAGTAGTATTTTCGACAGGGGCACTGAAGCTTTCTTT.

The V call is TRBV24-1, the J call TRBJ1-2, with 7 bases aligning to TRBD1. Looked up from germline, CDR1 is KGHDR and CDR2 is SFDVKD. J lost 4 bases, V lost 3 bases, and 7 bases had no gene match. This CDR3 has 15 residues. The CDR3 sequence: CATSDPPAGGYGYTF. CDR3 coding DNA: TGTGCCACCAGTGATCCCCCGGCAGGGGGCTATGGCTACACCTTC.

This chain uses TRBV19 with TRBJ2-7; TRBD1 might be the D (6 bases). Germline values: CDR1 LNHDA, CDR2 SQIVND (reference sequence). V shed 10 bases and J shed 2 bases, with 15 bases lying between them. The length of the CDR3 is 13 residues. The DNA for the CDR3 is TGTGCCACAAGGGAGACAGGAGCCTACGAGCAGTACTTC. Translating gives CATRETGAYEQYF.

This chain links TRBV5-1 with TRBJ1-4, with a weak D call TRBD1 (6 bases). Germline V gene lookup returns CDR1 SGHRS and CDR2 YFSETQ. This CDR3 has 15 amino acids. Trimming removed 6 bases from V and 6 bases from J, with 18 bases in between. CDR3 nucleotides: TGCGCCAGCACGGGGGGGGCCTCCCGGGATGAAAAACTGTTTTTT. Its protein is CASTGGASRDEKLFF.

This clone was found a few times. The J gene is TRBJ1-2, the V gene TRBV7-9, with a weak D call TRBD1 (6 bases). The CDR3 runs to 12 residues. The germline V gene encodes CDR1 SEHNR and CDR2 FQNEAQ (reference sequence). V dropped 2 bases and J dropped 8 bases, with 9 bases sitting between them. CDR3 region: CASSLYRDGYTF. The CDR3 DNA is TGTGCCAGCAGCTTATACAGGGACGGCTACACCTTC.

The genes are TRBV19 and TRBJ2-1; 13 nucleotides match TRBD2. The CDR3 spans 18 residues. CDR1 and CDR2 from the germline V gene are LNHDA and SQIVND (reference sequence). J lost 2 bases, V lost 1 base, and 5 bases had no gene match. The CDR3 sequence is CASSIALAGGPAYNEQFF. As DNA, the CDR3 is TGTGCCAGTAGTATAGCACTAGCGGGGGGGCCGGCCTACAATGAGCAGTTCTTC.

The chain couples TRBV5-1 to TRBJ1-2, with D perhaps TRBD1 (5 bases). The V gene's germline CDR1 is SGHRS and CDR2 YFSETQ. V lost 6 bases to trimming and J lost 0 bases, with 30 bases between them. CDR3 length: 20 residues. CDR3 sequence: CASTRSGLDPLHSTNYGYTF. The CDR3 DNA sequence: TGCGCCAGCACCCGGTCAGGGCTCGACCCTCTTCATTCGACTAACTATGGCTACACCTTC.

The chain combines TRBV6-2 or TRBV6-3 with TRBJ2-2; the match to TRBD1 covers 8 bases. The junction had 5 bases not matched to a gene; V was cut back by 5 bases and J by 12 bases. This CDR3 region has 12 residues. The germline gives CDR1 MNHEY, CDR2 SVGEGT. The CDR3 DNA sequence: TGTGCCAGCAGTCAGGGGGCTGGGAAGCTGTTTTTT. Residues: CASSQGAGKLFF.

CDR3 protein: CASSLETGDYGYTF. CDR3 sequence (DNA): TGCGCCAGCAGCTTGGAGACAGGGGACTATGGCTACACCTTC. This chain connects TRBV5-1 to TRBJ1-2, with 8 bases fitting TRBD1. The junction had 1 base not matched to a gene; V was cut back by 0 bases and J by 3 bases. CDR3 length equals 14 residues. The germline CDR1 and CDR2 sequences are SGHRS and YFSETQ.

The CDR3 loop reads CASSSGGELFF. The CDR3 DNA follows: TGTGCCAGCAGCTCGGGCGGGGAGCTGTTTTTT. This sequence joins TRBV27 and TRBJ2-2; D is undetermined. CDR1 is MNHEY and CDR2 is SMNVEV in the germline V gene (reference sequence). The CDR3 spans 11 residues. The V end was cut by 6 bases, the J end by 7 bases, with 6 bases between.